The T cell receptor (beta chain) described here comes from a study of cytotoxic CD8 clonotypes in ibrutinib-treated CLL. Study-wide background: Investigators reported some 25 partial and 2 complete responses; after median around 6 years, 14 patients remained remitted and 12 progressed. Study findings and constraints: Clonality was higher at ibrutinib response and returned toward baseline at progression. Collection times varied between progressing and sustained-remission patients. Under therapy, public clonotypes either contracted or stayed stable, and they were uncommon.

V was trimmed by 6 bases and J by 3 bases, leaving 3 bases between them. In germline, CDR1 is MNHEY, CDR2 SVGAGI. This CDR3 contains 11 residues. Profiling relied on immunoSEQ multiplex PCR, and the TCRdb table lists in-frame clones only, not all of them. The sample has 160,000 or so clones, over 75% seen once. Note on this clone: What it recognizes is unknown.

Sequences were derived from PBMCs, sampled at disease progression, from a patient treated with ibrutinib. The chain couples TRBV6-5 to TRBJ2-1; D ambiguous. This TCR derives from a human donor with chronic lymphocytic leukemia. The CDR3 sequence is CASRHYNEQFF. Written as DNA, the CDR3 is TGTGCCAGCAGACACTACAATGAGCAGTTCTTC.